Described below is a single TCR beta chain sequence and its context. The data were obtained in a study of T cell repertoires in ileal Crohn's disease. The CDR3 has 16 amino acids. The V gene's germline CDR1 is SGHVS and CDR2 FQNEAQ. The V gene lost 5 bases and the J gene lost 4 bases, with 15 bases spanning the gap. Clones were sequenced by immunoSEQ multiplex PCR, and TCRdb holds only the in-frame ones, with some missing. The sample holds approximately 13,000 clones, about 77% seen once. This sample's time point: neoterminal ileum biopsy at postoperative endoscopy, about 6 months after surgery. The receptor comes from an adult with Crohn's disease. V gene TRBV7-8 combines with J gene TRBJ2-6; D is possibly TRBD1 (6 bases). Sequenced sample: ileal tissue. The CDR3 nucleotides read TGTGCCAGCAGCAACTATCGGACAGACGGGGCCAACGTCCTGACTTTC. This gives the protein CASSNYRTDGANVLTF.